This T cell receptor beta chain stems from a study of T cell clonotyping in hematopoietic cell transplantation. Samples: about 28 days before transplant, then days 30, 100 and 180 after. Remarks on this clone: The antigen remains unidentified.

The CDR3 is 14 residues long. Trimming removed 4 bases at V and 6 bases at J, with 14 bases between. Germline CDR1 is KGHSH and CDR2 is LQKENI. Some clones are missing from TCRdb's copy, which holds only in-frame ones; the method was immunoSEQ multiplex PCR. The table has 11,000 to 15,000 clones, around 94% seen once; the top ten hold approximately 4.8%. Study results and caveats: Recipient TCR diversity dropped after transplant; expanded clonotypes rose from day 30 to 180. Graft donor and pretransplant recipient Inverse Simpson Index values predicted broader posttransplant TCR diversity.

The clonotype comes from a male patient over 55 who had an allogeneic stem cell transplant from an unrelated donor, so the T cells may come from the graft donor. Some clones in this sample may be carry-over from other donors' samples. This sample comprised PBMCs, obtained 30 days after allogeneic stem cell transplant. V gene TRBV18 combines with J gene TRBJ2-3; the D gene is possibly TRBD1 (5 bases). This CDR3 reads CASSLRMGQDTQYF. The DNA of the CDR3 is TGTGCCAGCTCACTACGGATGGGGCAGGATACGCAGTATTTT.